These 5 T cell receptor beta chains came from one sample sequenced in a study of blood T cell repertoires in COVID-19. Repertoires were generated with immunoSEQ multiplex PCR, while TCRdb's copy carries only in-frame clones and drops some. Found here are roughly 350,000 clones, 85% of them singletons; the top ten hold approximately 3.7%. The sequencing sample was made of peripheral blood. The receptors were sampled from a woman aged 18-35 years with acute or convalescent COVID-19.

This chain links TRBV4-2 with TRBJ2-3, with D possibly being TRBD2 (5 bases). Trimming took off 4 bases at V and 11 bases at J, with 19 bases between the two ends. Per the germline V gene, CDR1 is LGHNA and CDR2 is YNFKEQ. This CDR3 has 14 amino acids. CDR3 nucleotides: TGTGCCAGCAGCCGAGAAGGACTTGAAGTTGGGCAGTATTTT. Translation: CASSREGLEVGQYF.

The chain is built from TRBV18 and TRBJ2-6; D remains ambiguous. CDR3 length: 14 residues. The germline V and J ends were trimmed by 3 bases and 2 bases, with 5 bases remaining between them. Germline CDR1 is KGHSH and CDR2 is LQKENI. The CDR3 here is CASSPLPGANVLTF. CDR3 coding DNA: TGTGCCAGCTCACCTCTTCCTGGGGCCAACGTCCTGACTTTC.

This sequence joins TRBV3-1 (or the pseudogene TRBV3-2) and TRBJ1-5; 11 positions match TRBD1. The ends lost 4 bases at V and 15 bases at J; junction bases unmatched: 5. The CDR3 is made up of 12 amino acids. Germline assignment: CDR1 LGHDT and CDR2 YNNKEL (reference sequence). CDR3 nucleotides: TGTGCCAGCAGCCCGAGGACAGGGGGCTTGCATTTT. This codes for CASSPRTGGLHF.

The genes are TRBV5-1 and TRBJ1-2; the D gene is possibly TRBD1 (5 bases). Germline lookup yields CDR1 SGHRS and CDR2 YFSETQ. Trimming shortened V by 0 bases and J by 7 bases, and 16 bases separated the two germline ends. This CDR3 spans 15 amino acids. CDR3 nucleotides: TGCGCCAGCAGCTTGGACGTAGGGGTCCGCTCTGGCTACACCTTC. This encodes CASSLDVGVRSGYTF.

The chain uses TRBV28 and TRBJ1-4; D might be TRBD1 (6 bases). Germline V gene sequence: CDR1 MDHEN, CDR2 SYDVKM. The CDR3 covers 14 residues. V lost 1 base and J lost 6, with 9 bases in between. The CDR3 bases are TGTGCCAGCAGTTTATTGGCAGGGGATGAAAAACTGTTTTTT. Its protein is CASSLLAGDEKLFF.